This TCR beta chain was captured in a study of T cell responses to AZD1222 COVID-19 vaccine. In germline, CDR1 is SGHKS, CDR2 YYEKEE (reference sequence). The CDR3 runs 13 residues. V was cut by 4 bases and J by 11 bases, with 18 bases left in between. The assay was immunoSEQ multiplex PCR, and TCRdb's table has in-frame clones only and misses some. The data contain about 120,000 clones, around 90% of them singletons. The V call is TRBV5-5, the J call TRBJ1-1; D is possibly TRBD1 (5 bases). The sequencing here drew on peripheral blood, taken on day 0 of AZD1222 vaccination. This clonotype originated in an adult in good health. CDR3 loop: CASSPYGGVFAFF. Here the CDR3 DNA reads TGTGCCAGCAGCCCTTATGGGGGGGTGTTTGCTTTCTTT.